This T cell receptor beta chain was identified during a study of shared clonotypes between healthy human individuals. Study overall: Researchers drew samples from two women and three men aged 18 to 49.

The CDR3 runs to 13 residues. The germline CDR1 and CDR2 sequences are LNHDA and SQIVND (reference sequence). The ends were cut back, 4 bases at V and 2 bases at J, with 8 bases in the middle. Only a few counts were recorded for this clone. The antigen remains unidentified. Assay used: immunoSEQ multiplex PCR; TCRdb lists only in-frame clones, some missing. The table has some 690,000 clones, about 90% seen once. Points from the study as a whole: Unshared clonotypes carried lower generation probabilities than those common to all four donors. Naive subsets generally had larger estimated richness than memory subsets. Naive CD4 clonotype sharing across a few donors was approximately 5.2%.

This clonotype was sampled from a young man in good health. Some clones in this sample may be carry-over from other donors' samples. The rearrangement uses TRBV19 and TRBJ1-2; TRBD1 might be the D (5 bases). Sequenced input: memory CD8+ T cells from PBMCs. Sample subset: CD45RO+ cells pooled with CCR7-negative TemRA cells. The CDR3 DNA reads as TGTGCCAGTAGTACGACAGCAAACTATGGCTACACCTTC. Amino acid sequence: CASSTTANYGYTF.